One sample yielded the 5 T cell receptor beta chains listed below, sequenced in a study of blood T cell repertoires in COVID-19. The table came from immunoSEQ multiplex PCR; TCRdb's copy has only in-frame clones and leaves some out. The sample has 100,000 to 150,000 clones; approximately 88% are singletons. The source material was peripheral blood. These receptors all stem from a man between 60 and 75 years old with acute or convalescent COVID-19.

The chain has TRBV19 and TRBJ1-2, with D hard to call. Trimming shortened V by 7 bases and J by 0 bases, and 15 bases separated the two germline ends. This CDR3 contains 15 residues. Germline CDR1 reads LNHDA; CDR2 reads SQIVND (reference sequence). The CDR3 reads CASTPPGVANYGYTF. The CDR3 bases are TGTGCCAGTACCCCGCCCGGGGTAGCTAACTATGGCTACACCTTC.

This chain joins TRBV7-3 and TRBJ2-3; 9 nucleotides agree with TRBD1. Germline assignment: CDR1 SGHTA and CDR2 FQGTGA. The CDR3 totals 15 residues. The V and J ends lost 5 bases and 4 bases, in that order; junction bases with no gene match: 7. CDR3 loop: CASSLGTGRADTQYF. CDR3 DNA sequence: TGTGCCAGCAGCCTCGGGACAGGGCGGGCAGATACGCAGTATTTT.

The chain couples TRBV5-1 to TRBJ1-6; TRBD1 matches at 7 bases. The V gene end was trimmed by 0 bases and the J gene end by 8 bases; junction bases not matched to a gene: 8. The CDR3 runs 16 residues. The germline CDR1 and CDR2 sequences are SGHRS and YFSETQ. In DNA, the CDR3 is TGCGCCAGCAGCTTGGTCTTGAGGGGGCGAGATTCACCCCTCCACTTT. The encoded protein is CASSLVLRGRDSPLHF.

V gene TRBV4-1 combines with J gene TRBJ2-3; 9 bases agree with TRBD2. V trimming: 0 bases; J trimming: 4 bases; junction bases outside the gene matches: 5. In germline, CDR1 is MGHRA, CDR2 YSYEKL. The CDR3 covers 16 residues. The CDR3 here is CASSQDPSGNADTQYF. The CDR3 nucleotides are TGCGCCAGCAGCCAAGATCCTAGCGGGAATGCAGATACGCAGTATTTT.

The chain recombines TRBV2 with TRBJ2-7; possible D gene TRBD1, 6 bases. The CDR3 extends over 15 amino acids. V lost 7 bases and J 4 bases, leaving 20 bases between the germline ends. Germline CDR1 is SNHLY and CDR2 is FYNNEI. The CDR3 is CASTEAVAQGYEQYF. The CDR3 nucleotides are TGTGCCAGCACCGAAGCAGTAGCCCAGGGGTACGAGCAGTACTTC.